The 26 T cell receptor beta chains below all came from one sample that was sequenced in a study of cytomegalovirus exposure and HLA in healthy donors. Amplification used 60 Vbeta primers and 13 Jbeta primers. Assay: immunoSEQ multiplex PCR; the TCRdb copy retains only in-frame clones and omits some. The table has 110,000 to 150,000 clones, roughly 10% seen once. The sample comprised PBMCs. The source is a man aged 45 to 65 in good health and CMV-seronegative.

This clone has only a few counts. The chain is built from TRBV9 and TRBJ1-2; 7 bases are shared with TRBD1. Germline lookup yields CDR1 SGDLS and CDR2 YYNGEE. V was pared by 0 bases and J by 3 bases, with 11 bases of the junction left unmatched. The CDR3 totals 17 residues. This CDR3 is CASSVGPPTGYDYGYTF. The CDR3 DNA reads TGTGCCAGCAGCGTAGGCCCCCCGACAGGGTACGACTATGGCTACACCTTC.

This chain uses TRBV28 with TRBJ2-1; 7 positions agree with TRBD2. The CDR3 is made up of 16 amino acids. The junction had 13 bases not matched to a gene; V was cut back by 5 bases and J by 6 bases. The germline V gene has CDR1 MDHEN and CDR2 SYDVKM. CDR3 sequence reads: CASSPYRGSGFNEQFF. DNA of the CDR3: TGTGCCAGCAGTCCTTATCGCGGGAGCGGTTTCAATGAGCAGTTCTTC.

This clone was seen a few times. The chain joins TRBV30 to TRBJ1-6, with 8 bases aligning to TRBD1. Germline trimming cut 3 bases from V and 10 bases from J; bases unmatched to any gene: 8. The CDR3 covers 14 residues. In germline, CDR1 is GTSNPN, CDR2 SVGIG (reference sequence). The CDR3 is CAWSSINRGSPLHF. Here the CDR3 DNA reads TGTGCCTGGAGCAGCATTAACAGGGGGTCACCCCTCCACTTT.

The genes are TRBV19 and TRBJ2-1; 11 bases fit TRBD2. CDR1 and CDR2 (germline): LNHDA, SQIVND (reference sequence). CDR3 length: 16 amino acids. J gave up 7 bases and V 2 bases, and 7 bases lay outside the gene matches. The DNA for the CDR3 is TGTGCCAGTAGTATATCTACTAGCGGGAGTCGGAATGAGCAGTTCTTC. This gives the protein CASSISTSGSRNEQFF.

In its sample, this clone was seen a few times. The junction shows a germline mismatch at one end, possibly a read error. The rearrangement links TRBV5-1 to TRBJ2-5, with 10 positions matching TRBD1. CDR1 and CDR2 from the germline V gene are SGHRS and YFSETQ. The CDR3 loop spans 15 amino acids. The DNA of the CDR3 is TGCGCCAGCAGGTATTCGACAGGGGGCGTAGAGGCCCAGTACTTC. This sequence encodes CASRYSTGGVEAQYF.

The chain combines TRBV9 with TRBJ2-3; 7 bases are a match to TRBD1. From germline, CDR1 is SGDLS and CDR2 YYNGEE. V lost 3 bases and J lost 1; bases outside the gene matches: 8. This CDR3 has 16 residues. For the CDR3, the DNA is TGTGCCAGCAGCGCAAGGGGGACAGTTGGCACAGATACGCAGTATTTT. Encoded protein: CASSARGTVGTDTQYF.

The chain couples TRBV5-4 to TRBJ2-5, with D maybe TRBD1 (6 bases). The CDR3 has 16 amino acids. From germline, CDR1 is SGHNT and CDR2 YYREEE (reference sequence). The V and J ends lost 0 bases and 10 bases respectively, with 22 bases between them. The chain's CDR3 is CASSLGQPTGDVDQYF. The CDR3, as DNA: TGTGCCAGCAGCTTGGGACAGCCGACAGGTGATGTGGACCAGTACTTC.

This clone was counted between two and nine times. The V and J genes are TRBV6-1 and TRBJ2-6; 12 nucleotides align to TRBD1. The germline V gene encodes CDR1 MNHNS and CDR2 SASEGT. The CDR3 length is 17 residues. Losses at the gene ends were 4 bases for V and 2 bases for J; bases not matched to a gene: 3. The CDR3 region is CASSAGTGGTGANVLTF. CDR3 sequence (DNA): TGTGCCAGCAGTGCGGGGACAGGGGGCACTGGGGCCAACGTCCTGACTTTC.

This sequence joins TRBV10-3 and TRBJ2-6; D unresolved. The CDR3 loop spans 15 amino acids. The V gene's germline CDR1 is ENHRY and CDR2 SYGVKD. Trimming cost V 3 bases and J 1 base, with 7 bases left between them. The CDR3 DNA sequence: TGTGCCATCAGTGACCCACATTCTGGGGCCAACGTCCTGACTTTC. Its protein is CAISDPHSGANVLTF.

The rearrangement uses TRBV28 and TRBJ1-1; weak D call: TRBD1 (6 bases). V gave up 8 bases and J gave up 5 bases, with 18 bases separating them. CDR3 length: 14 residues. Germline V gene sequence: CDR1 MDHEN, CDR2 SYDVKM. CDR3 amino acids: CASRAGVVGTEAFF. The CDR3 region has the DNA TGTGCCAGCCGGGCAGGGGTAGTGGGAACTGAAGCTTTCTTT.

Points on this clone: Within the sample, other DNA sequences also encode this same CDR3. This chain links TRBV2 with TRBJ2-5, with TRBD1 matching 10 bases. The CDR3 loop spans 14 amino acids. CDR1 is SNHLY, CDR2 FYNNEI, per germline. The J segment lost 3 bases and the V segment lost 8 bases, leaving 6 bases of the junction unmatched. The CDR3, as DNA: TGTGCCAGCCGGCACGGACAGGGGGAAGAGACCCAGTACTTC. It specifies CASRHGQGEETQYF.

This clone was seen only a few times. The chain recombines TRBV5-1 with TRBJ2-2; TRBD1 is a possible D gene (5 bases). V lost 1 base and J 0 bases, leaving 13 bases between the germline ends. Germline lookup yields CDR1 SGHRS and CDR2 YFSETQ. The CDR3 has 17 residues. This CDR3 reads CASSLKGYIANTGELFF. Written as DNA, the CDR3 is TGCGCCAGCAGCTTGAAGGGGTACATCGCGAACACCGGGGAGCTGTTTTTT.

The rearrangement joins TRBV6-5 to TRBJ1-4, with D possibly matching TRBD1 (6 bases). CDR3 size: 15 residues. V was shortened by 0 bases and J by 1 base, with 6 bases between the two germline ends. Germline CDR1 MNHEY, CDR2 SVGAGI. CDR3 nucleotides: TGTGCCAGCAGTTACTCGGGACAAACTAATGAAAAACTGTTTTTT. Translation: CASSYSGQTNEKLFF.

The CDR3 DNA reads TGCGCCAGCAGCCCTGGGACTAGCGGGGGGGACATTCAGTACTTC. It yields the protein CASSPGTSGGDIQYF. The chain has TRBV5-1 and TRBJ2-4; 16 nucleotides match TRBD2. Trimming removed 4 bases from V and 8 bases from J; junction bases left unmatched: 3. The CDR3 extends over 15 amino acids. The V gene's germline CDR1 is SGHRS and CDR2 YFSETQ.

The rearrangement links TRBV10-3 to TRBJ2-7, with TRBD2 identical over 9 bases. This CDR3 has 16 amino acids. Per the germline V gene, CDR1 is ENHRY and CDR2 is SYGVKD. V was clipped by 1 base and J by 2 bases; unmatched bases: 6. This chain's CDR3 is CAISEWFSGSAYEQYF. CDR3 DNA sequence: TGTGCCATCAGTGAGTGGTTTAGCGGGAGTGCCTACGAGCAGTACTTC.

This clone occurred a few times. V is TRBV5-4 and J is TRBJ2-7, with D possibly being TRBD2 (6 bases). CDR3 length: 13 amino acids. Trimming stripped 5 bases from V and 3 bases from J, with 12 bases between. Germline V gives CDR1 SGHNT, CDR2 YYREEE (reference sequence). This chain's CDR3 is CASRAAGHYEQYF. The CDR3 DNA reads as TGTGCCAGCAGGGCTGCGGGGCACTACGAGCAGTACTTC.

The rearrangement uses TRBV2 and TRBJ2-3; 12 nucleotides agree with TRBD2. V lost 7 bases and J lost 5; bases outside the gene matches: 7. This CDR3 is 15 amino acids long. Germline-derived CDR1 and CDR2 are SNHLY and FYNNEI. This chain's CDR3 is CASIRTSGVGDTQYF. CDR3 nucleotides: TGTGCCAGCATTAGGACTAGCGGGGTCGGAGATACGCAGTATTTT.

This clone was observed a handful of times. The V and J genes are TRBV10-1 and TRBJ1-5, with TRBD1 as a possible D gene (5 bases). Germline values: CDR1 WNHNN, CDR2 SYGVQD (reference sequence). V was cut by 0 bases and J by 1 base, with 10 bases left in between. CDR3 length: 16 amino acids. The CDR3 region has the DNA TGCGCCAGCAGTGAGTCGGCAGGGATGAGCAATCAGCCCCAGCATTTT. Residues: CASSESAGMSNQPQHF.

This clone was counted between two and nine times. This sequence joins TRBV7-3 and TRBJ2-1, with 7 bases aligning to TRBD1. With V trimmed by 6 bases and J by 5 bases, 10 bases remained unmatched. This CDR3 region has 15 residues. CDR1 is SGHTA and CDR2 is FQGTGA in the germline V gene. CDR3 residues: CASSQTGDVNNEQFF. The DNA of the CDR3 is TGTGCCAGCAGTCAAACAGGGGATGTGAACAATGAGCAGTTCTTC.

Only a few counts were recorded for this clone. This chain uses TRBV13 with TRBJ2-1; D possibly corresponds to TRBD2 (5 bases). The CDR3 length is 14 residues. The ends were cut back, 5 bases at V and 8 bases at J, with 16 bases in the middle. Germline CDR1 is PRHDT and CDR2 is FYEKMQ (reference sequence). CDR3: CASSRGRRSDEQFF. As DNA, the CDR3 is TGTGCCAGCAGCCGCGGGCGCCGGTCGGATGAGCAGTTCTTC.

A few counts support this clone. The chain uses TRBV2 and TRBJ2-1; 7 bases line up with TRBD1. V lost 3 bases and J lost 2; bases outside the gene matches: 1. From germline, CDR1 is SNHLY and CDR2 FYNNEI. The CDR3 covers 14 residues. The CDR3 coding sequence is TGTGCCAGCAGTGATGGGACAGCCTACAATGAGCAGTTCTTC. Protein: CASSDGTAYNEQFF.

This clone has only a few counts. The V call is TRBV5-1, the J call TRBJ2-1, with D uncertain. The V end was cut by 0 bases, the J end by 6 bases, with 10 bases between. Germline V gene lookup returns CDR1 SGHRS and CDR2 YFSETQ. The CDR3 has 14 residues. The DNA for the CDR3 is TGCGCCAGCAGCTTGGGTGACACACTCAATGAGCAGTTCTTC. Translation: CASSLGDTLNEQFF.

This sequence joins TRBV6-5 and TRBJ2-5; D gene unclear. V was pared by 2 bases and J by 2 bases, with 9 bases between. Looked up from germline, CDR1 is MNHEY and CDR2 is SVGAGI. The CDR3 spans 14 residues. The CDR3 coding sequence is TGTGCCAGCAGTTACAGACACCCTCAAGAGACCCAGTACTTC. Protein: CASSYRHPQETQYF.

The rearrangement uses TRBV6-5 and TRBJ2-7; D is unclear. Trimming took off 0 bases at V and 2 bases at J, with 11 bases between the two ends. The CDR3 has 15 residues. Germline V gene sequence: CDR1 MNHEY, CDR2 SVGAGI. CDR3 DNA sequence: TGTGCCAGCAGTTACTCGAGGCACCTGGCCTACGAGCAGTACTTC. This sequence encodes CASSYSRHLAYEQYF.

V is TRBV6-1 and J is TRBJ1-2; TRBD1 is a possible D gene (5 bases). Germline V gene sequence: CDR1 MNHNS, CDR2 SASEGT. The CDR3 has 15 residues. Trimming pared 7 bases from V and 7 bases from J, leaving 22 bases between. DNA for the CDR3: TGTGCCAGCACCGGAGAAACTCTACAGGATCTTGGCTACACCTTC. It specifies CASTGETLQDLGYTF.

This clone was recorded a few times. Here the CDR3 reads CASSSLAGSTTDTQYF. DNA of the CDR3: TGTGCCAGCAGCTCTCTAGCGGGAAGTACCACAGATACGCAGTATTTT. The chain recombines TRBV7-3 with TRBJ2-3; 9 positions match TRBD2. The CDR3 length is 16 residues. After removal of 4 bases from V and 2 bases from J, the junction contained 7 bases not matched to a gene. Germline CDR1 and CDR2: SGHTA and FQGTGA.